Listed below are T cell receptor beta chains from one sample, sequenced in a study of OX40 agonist ivuxolimab in advanced cancers. The table came from immunoSEQ multiplex PCR; TCRdb's copy has only in-frame clones and leaves some out. The sample records about 38,000 clones, 89% being singletons. The sequencing here drew on CD4+ or CD8+ T cells sorted from blood, taken in a trial of the OX40 agonist ivuxolimab. The receptors were sampled from an adult with an advanced solid tumor such as melanoma, head and neck, liver or kidney cancer. The CDR3 runs from the conserved cysteine through the conserved F or W. D genes are given only for firm matches. Size values are once, few and many counts, or a class for expanded clones, and some rows have none.

TRBV4-3,NA,NA,TRBJ2-7,CASSHLPDPRVGEQYF,TGCGCCAGCAGCCACCTACCGGACCCGAGGGTAGGTGAGCAGTACTTC
TRBV6-5,NA,NA,TRBJ2-7,CASKEGQLTYEQYF,TGTGCCAGCAAAGAAGGACAGCTGACCTACGAGCAGTACTTC
TRBV7-9,NA,NA,TRBJ2-1,CASSPTSGEQFF,TGTGCCAGCAGTCCCACCTCGGGTGAGCAGTTCTTC
TRBV6-5,NA,NA,TRBJ1-1,CASTPLNAEAFF,TGTGCCAGCACCCCGTTGAATGCTGAAGCTTTCTTT
TRBV7-9,TRBD1,few,TRBJ2-7,CASSSFDRGYEQYF,TGTGCCAGCAGCTCGTTTGACAGGGGGTACGAGCAGTACTTC
TRBV27,NA,NA,TRBJ2-3,CASSTTDYPVRDTQYF,TGTGCCAGCAGTACCACGGACTACCCCGTCAGGGATACGCAGTATTTT
TRBV7-9,NA,NA,TRBJ2-1,CASSFTVSNEQFF,TGTGCCAGCAGCTTTACGGTCTCTAATGAGCAGTTCTTC
TRBV25-1,TRBD2,NA,TRBJ2-1,CASSWGGGKYNEQFF,TGTGCCAGCAGTTGGGGCGGGGGGAAGTACAATGAGCAGTTCTTC
TRBV4-2,TRBD2,once,TRBJ2-3,CASSQDLAGGLTDTQYF,TGTGCCAGCAGCCAAGATCTAGCGGGGGGGCTTACAGATACGCAGTATTTT
TRBV19,NA,few,TRBJ1-6,CASSTIDRMEGSPLHF,TGTGCCAGTAGTACGATCGACAGGATGGAAGGTTCACCCCTCCACTTT
TRBV7-8,NA,NA,TRBJ1-6,CASSALGRHSPLHF,TGTGCCAGCAGCGCCTTGGGGCGTCATTCACCCCTCCACTTT
TRBV11-2,TRBD1,NA,TRBJ2-1,CASSSGTVYNEQFF,TGTGCCAGCAGCTCCGGGACAGTATACAATGAGCAGTTCTTC
TRBV4-3,TRBD2,NA,TRBJ2-5,CASSQVSGRGLEETQYF,TGCGCCAGCAGCCAAGTATCAGGACGAGGACTAGAAGAGACCCAGTACTTC
TRBV14,NA,NA,TRBJ2-1,CASSQVGGRRDNEQFF,TGTGCCAGCAGCCAAGTAGGGGGGAGAAGGGACAATGAGCAGTTCTTC
TRBV29-1,NA,NA,TRBJ1-1,CSVEDPAGGQSVAFF,TGCAGCGTTGAAGACCCGGCGGGGGGGCAATCGGTAGCTTTCTTT
TRBV11-2,NA,NA,TRBJ1-2,CASSFVTGYTF,TGTGCCAGCAGCTTTGTGACTGGCTACACCTTC
TRBV7-9,NA,NA,TRBJ2-3,CASSLRAGSTDTQYF,TGTGCCAGCAGCTTAAGGGCAGGAAGCACAGATACGCAGTATTTT
TRBV19,NA,NA,TRBJ2-1,CASSIVGVNEQFF,TGTGCCAGTAGTATTGTTGGAGTCAATGAGCAGTTCTTC
TRBV30,NA,few,TRBJ1-1,CAWNGLNTEAFF,TGTGCCTGGAACGGGTTGAACACTGAAGCTTTCTTT
TRBV4-3,NA,NA,TRBJ2-7,CASSQVRGGQAYEQYF,TGCGCCAGCAGCCAAGTAAGGGGAGGTCAGGCCTACGAGCAGTACTTC
TRBV9,TRBD1,NA,TRBJ1-2,CASSRLQGAADYGYTF,TGTGCCAGCAGCAGGCTTCAGGGGGCGGCTGACTATGGCTACACCTTC
TRBV5-6,NA,NA,TRBJ1-2,CASKNSLNYGYTF,TGTGCCAGCAAAAACAGTCTCAACTATGGCTACACCTTC
TRBV7-6,TRBD1,NA,TRBJ1-2,CASSFGTGYGYTF,TGTGCCAGCAGCTTCGGGACAGGCTATGGCTACACCTTC
TRBV10-1,NA,NA,TRBJ2-7,CASSGDGYEQYF,TGCGCCAGCAGTGGGGACGGATACGAGCAGTACTTC
TRBV4-1,TRBD1,NA,TRBJ1-1,CASSFFTGGTEAFF,TGCGCCAGCAGCTTCTTCACAGGGGGCACTGAAGCTTTCTTT
TRBV10-3,NA,NA,TRBJ1-5,CAISESWTASYSNQPQHF,TGTGCCATCAGTGAGTCATGGACGGCGTCTTATAGCAATCAGCCCCAGCATTTT
TRBV19,NA,few,TRBJ1-2,CASSDWARNYGYTF,TGTGCCAGTAGTGACTGGGCGCGAAACTATGGCTACACCTTC
TRBV13,NA,NA,TRBJ2-7,CASSLGNRGVEQYF,TGTGCCAGCAGCTTAGGTAATAGGGGGGTCGAGCAGTACTTC
TRBV28,NA,NA,TRBJ2-3,CASSLGTPSLTDTQYF,TGTGCCAGCAGTTTAGGGACCCCAAGCCTCACAGATACGCAGTATTTT
TRBV4-1,TRBD2,NA,TRBJ2-7,CASSLGGGAYEQYF,TGCGCCAGCAGCCTTGGCGGGGGGGCCTACGAGCAGTACTTC
TRBV10-3,NA,NA,TRBJ1-1,CAISESKADTNTEAFF,TGTGCCATCAGTGAGTCGAAGGCAGATACGAACACTGAAGCTTTCTTT
TRBV28,NA,NA,TRBJ2-1,CASSLWVYEQFF,TGTGCCAGCAGTTTATGGGTCTATGAGCAGTTCTTC